These T cell receptor beta chains were read from a single sample in a study of blood T cell repertoires in COVID-19. Profiled with immunoSEQ multiplex PCR; TCRdb holds only in-frame clones, not every one. The sample lists 110,000 or so clones, roughly 88% occurring once. Sequencing input: peripheral blood. All receptors derive from a woman aged 70 to 79 who had recovered from COVID-19. The CDR3 runs from the conserved cysteine through the conserved F or W. Fields, in order: clone size, V gene, D gene, J gene, CDR3 protein, CDR3 DNA. The D gene is left open where the match is weak. Clone size appears in some rows only: once, few, many, or a class for an expanded clone.

.	TRBV24-1	TRBD1	TRBJ2-3	CATSEGAQGGTQYF	TGTGCCACCAGTGAAGGGGCACAGGGGGGTACGCAGTATTTT
.	TRBV7-2	TRBD2	TRBJ2-7	CASSLASGRPNEQYF	TGTGCCAGCAGCTTAGCAAGCGGGAGACCAAACGAGCAGTACTTC
.	TRBV7-2	.	TRBJ2-7	CASSLGRTAYEQYF	TGTGCCAGCAGCTTAGGTAGGACAGCCTACGAGCAGTACTTC
once	TRBV19	TRBD1	TRBJ1-5	CASSNLRDRARQPQHF	TGTGCCAGTTCGAACCTCCGGGACAGGGCACGTCAGCCCCAGCATTTT
.	TRBV7-9	TRBD1	TRBJ1-2	CATRQGASNYGYTF	TGTGCCACTCGGCAGGGGGCTAGCAACTATGGCTACACCTTC
.	TRBV7-3	TRBD2	TRBJ2-5	CASSPGTSGKMEETQYF	TGTGCCAGCAGCCCCGGGACTAGCGGAAAGATGGAGGAGACCCAGTACTTC
.	TRBV28	.	TRBJ2-7	CASSSLGGGQDGRYEQYF	TGTGCCAGCAGTTCGCTGGGGGGGGGACAGGACGGAAGATACGAGCAGTACTTC
once	TRBV30	TRBD1	TRBJ1-1	CAWRTGAGNTEAFF	TGTGCCTGGAGGACAGGGGCTGGGAACACTGAAGCTTTCTTT
.	TRBV28	TRBD2	TRBJ2-3	CASSLSLLAVNRQYTQYF	TGTGCCAGCAGTTTATCCCTTCTAGCGGTAAATCGGCAATATACGCAGTATTTT
.	TRBV10-3	.	TRBJ1-3	CAISESWSDSGNTIYF	TGTGCCATCAGTGAGTCATGGAGTGACTCTGGAAACACCATATATTTT
.	TRBV12-3/TRBV12-4	.	TRBJ1-2	CASSQNYGYTF	TGTGCCAGCAGTCAGAACTATGGCTACACCTTC
.	TRBV19	TRBD1	TRBJ1-2	CASSAGQGIMSGYTF	TGTGCCAGTAGTGCCGGACAGGGGATAATGTCTGGCTACACCTTC
.	TRBV30	.	TRBJ2-7	CAWSIGWRGQGYEQYF	TGTGCCTGGAGTATAGGATGGCGGGGCCAGGGCTACGAGCAGTACTTC
few	TRBV4-2	.	TRBJ2-6	CASSQEFGDTSGANVLTF	TGTGCCAGCAGCCAAGAATTCGGGGATACCTCTGGGGCCAACGTCCTGACTTTC
.	TRBV5-1	.	TRBJ1-2	CASSLEGTIGGYTF	TGCGCCAGCAGCTTGGAAGGTACTATCGGGGGCTACACCTTC
.	TRBV6-4	.	TRBJ2-1	CASSDPSRVKNEQFF	TGTGCCAGCAGTGACCCCTCTAGAGTGAAAAATGAGCAGTTCTTC
.	TRBV5-1	.	TRBJ2-2	CASSLASNPGELFF	TGCGCCAGCAGCTTGGCCTCTAACCCCGGGGAGCTGTTTTTT
.	TRBV28	.	TRBJ2-6	CASSLGGWDVLTF	TGTGCCAGCAGTTTAGGCGGGTGGGACGTCCTGACTTTC
few	TRBV11-2	.	TRBJ2-7	CASSLVGKRVEQYF	TGTGCCAGCAGCTTGGTCGGGAAAAGGGTCGAGCAGTACTTC
.	TRBV21-1	.	TRBJ2-1	CASSKRRPSYNEQFF	TGTGCCAGCAGCAAGCGGAGGCCCTCCTACAATGAGCAGTTCTTC
.	TRBV4-3	.	TRBJ1-2	CASSQEPGVYGYTF	TGCGCCAGCAGCCAAGAACCAGGCGTCTATGGCTACACCTTC
.	TRBV7-2	.	TRBJ2-3	CASSLAGVGTDTQYF	TGTGCCAGCAGCTTAGCGGGAGTCGGCACAGATACGCAGTATTTT
.	TRBV2	.	TRBJ1-2	CASTGDTKAGHTF	TGTGCCAGCACCGGGGACACCAAAGCCGGCCACACCTTC
.	TRBV11-2	TRBD2	TRBJ2-4	CASSLGTSLSKNIQYF	TGTGCCAGCAGCCTCGGGACTAGCCTTTCCAAAAACATTCAGTACTTC
.	TRBV27	TRBD2	TRBJ2-7	CASSFDWREGLGDEQYF	TGTGCCAGCAGTTTCGATTGGAGGGAGGGCCTTGGCGACGAGCAGTACTTC
.	TRBV7-2	.	TRBJ1-1	CASSLRGMDTEAFF	TGTGCCAGCAGCCTAAGGGGTATGGACACTGAAGCTTTCTTT
.	TRBV3-1/TRBV3-2	.	TRBJ1-3	CASSQSLGNTIYF	TGTGCCAGCAGCCAAAGCCTCGGAAACACCATATATTTT
once	TRBV19	TRBD1	TRBJ1-5	CASTKTGGPNQPQHF	TGTGCCAGTACCAAGACAGGGGGCCCTAATCAGCCCCAGCATTTT
.	TRBV5-8	.	TRBJ2-1	CASSLIRSSYNEQFF	TGTGCCAGCAGCTTGATTAGAAGCTCCTACAATGAGCAGTTCTTC
.	TRBV6-2/TRBV6-3	TRBD1	TRBJ2-5	CASSRGQGAAQYF	TGTGCCAGCAGCCGAGGACAGGGGGCGGCCCAGTACTTC
.	TRBV7-6	.	TRBJ2-1	CASSSYPGGGGGYEQFF	TGTGCCAGCAGCTCGTACCCCGGGGGCGGGGGAGGCTATGAGCAGTTCTTC
.	TRBV7-2	.	TRBJ1-1	CASSLRETEAFF	TGTGCCAGCAGCCTACGGGAGACTGAAGCTTTCTTT
once	TRBV9	.	TRBJ2-2	CASSVGGLTGELFF	TGTGCCAGCAGCGTAGGAGGCCTCACCGGGGAGCTGTTTTTT
.	TRBV7-3	TRBD1	TRBJ2-5	CASSSTGTGSQETQYF	TGTGCCAGCAGCTCCACCGGGACAGGGTCCCAAGAGACCCAGTACTTC
.	TRBV7-9	TRBD2	TRBJ2-1	CASLTGTSGPHLSYNEQFF	TGTGCCAGCCTCACCGGGACTAGCGGGCCCCACCTCTCCTACAATGAGCAGTTCTTC
.	TRBV5-4	.	TRBJ2-3	CASRAAGADTQYF	TGTGCCAGCAGAGCGGCCGGGGCAGATACGCAGTATTTT
.	TRBV5-1	TRBD1	TRBJ2-5	CASSLGTAQETQYF	TGCGCCAGCAGCCTAGGGACAGCTCAAGAGACCCAGTACTTC
.	TRBV4-2	.	TRBJ1-2	CASSQGGDYGYTF	TGTGCCAGCAGCCAAGGGGGAGACTATGGCTACACCTTC
.	TRBV4-3	.	TRBJ2-3	CASSQEVDGGGDTQYF	TGCGCCAGCAGCCAAGAGGTAGACGGGGGAGGCGATACGCAGTATTTT
.	TRBV3-1/TRBV3-2	.	TRBJ2-7	CASSQEVVTLREQYF	TGTGCCAGCAGCCAAGAGGTTGTCACTCTACGCGAGCAGTACTTC
few	TRBV6-5	.	TRBJ2-7	CASSSNPEGLDEQYF	TGTGCCAGCAGTTCCAACCCTGAGGGCCTGGACGAGCAGTACTTC
.	TRBV12-3/TRBV12-4	.	TRBJ1-4	CASSTGLGEKLFF	TGTGCCAGCAGTACAGGGTTAGGGGAAAAACTGTTTTTT
.	TRBV28	.	TRBJ2-3	CASGGTDTQYF	TGTGCCAGCGGAGGGACAGATACGCAGTATTTT
.	TRBV19	TRBD2	TRBJ2-5	CASSIGWTSGNAETQYF	TGTGCCAGTAGTATAGGGTGGACTAGCGGGAACGCAGAGACCCAGTACTTC
.	TRBV27	.	TRBJ2-2	CASQGDTGELFF	TGTGCCAGCCAGGGTGACACCGGGGAGCTGTTTTTT
once	TRBV19	TRBD1	TRBJ1-4	CASSSRDRGRTTNEKLFF	TGTGCCAGTTCTTCGAGGGACAGGGGGCGAACAACTAATGAAAAACTGTTTTTT
.	TRBV6-2/TRBV6-3	TRBD2	TRBJ2-5	CASSYSSAGGQETQYF	TGTGCCAGCAGTTACTCGAGTGCGGGGGGACAAGAGACCCAGTACTTC
.	TRBV7-9	TRBD1	TRBJ1-5	CASSLNRGDNQPQHF	TGTGCCAGCAGCTTAAACAGGGGAGATAATCAGCCCCAGCATTTT
few	TRBV6-1	.	TRBJ2-1	CASSEAGGAHSYNEQFF	TGTGCCAGCAGTGAAGCCGGCGGGGCACACTCCTACAATGAGCAGTTCTTC
.	TRBV7-3	.	TRBJ2-2	CASSPDTGKNTGELFF	TGTGCCAGCAGCCCTGATACAGGGAAGAACACCGGGGAGCTGTTTTTT
once	TRBV10-1	.	TRBJ1-5	CASSPRGEGYSNQPQHF	TGCGCCAGCAGCCCCCGGGGGGAGGGCTATAGCAATCAGCCCCAGCATTTT
.	TRBV28	.	TRBJ1-6	CASSFLPYNSPLHF	TGTGCCAGCAGTTTTCTCCCGTATAATTCACCCCTCCACTTT
.	TRBV11-2	.	TRBJ2-5	CASSPLGGTLGETQYF	TGTGCCAGCAGCCCCTTAGGAGGGACCCTAGGGGAGACCCAGTACTTC
.	TRBV5-1	TRBD1	TRBJ1-6	CASSPLLETGASSPLHF	TGCGCCAGCAGCCCGCTGCTAGAGACAGGGGCTTCTTCACCCCTCCACTTT
.	TRBV7-2	TRBD2	TRBJ2-5	CASSLAGTIQETQYF	TGTGCCAGCAGCTTAGCCGGGACTATCCAAGAGACCCAGTACTTC